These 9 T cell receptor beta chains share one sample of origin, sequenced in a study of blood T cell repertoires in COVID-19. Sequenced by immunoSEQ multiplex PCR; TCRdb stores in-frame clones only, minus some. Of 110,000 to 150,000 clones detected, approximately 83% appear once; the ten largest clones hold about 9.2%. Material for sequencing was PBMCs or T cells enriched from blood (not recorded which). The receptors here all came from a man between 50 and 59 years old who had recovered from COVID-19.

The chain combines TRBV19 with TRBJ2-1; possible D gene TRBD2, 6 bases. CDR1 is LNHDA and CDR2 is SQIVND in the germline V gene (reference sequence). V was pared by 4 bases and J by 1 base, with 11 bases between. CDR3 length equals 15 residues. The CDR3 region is CASSRRDLSYNEQFF. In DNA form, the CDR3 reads TGTGCCAGTAGTAGGCGGGACCTATCCTACAATGAGCAGTTCTTC.

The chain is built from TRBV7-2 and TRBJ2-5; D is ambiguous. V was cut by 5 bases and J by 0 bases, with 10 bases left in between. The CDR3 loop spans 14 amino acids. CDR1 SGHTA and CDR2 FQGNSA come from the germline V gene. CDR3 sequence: CASSRLGYQETQYF. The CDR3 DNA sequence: TGTGCCAGCAGCCGTCTAGGTTACCAAGAGACCCAGTACTTC.

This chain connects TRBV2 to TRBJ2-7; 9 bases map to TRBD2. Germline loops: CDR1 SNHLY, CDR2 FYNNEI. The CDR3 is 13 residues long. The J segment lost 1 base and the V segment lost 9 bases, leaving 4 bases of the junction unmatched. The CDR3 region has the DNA TGTGCCAGGTCTGCGGGGGGGTCCTACGAGCAGTACTTC. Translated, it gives CARSAGGSYEQYF.

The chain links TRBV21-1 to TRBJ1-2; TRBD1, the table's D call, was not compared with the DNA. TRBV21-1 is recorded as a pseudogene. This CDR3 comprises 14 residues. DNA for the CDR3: TGTGCCAGCAGCAAAGATCGACAGGGGTTTGGCTACACCTTC. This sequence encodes CASSKDRQGFGYTF.

This chain's CDR3 is CATSDLDSYNEQFF. The CDR3 coding sequence is TGTGCCACCAGTGACCTGGACAGCTACAATGAGCAGTTCTTC. The genes are TRBV24-1 and TRBJ2-1; D is possibly TRBD1 (6 bases). CDR3 size: 14 residues. Trimming shortened V by 4 bases and J by 3 bases, and 9 bases separated the two germline ends. The germline gives CDR1 KGHDR, CDR2 SFDVKD.

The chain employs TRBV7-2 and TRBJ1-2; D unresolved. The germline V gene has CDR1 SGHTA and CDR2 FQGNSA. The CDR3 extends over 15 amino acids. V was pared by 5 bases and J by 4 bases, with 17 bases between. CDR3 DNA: TGTGCCAGCAGCCCCCTTGCCGGGGTCAGCTATGGCTACACCTTC. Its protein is CASSPLAGVSYGYTF. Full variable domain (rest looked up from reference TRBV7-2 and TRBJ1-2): GAGVSQSPSNKVTEKGKDVELRCDPISGHTALYWYRQSLGQGLEFLIYFQGNSAPDKSGLPSDRFSAERTGGSVSTLTIQRTQQEDSAVYLCASSPLAGVSYGYTFGSGTRLTVV.

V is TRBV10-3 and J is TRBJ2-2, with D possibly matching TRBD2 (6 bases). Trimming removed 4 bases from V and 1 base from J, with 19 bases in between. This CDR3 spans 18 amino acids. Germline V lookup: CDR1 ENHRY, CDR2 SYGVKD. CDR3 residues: CAISAIGDSGKNTGELFF. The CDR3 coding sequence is TGTGCCATCAGTGCGATCGGCGATAGCGGAAAGAACACCGGGGAGCTGTTTTTT.

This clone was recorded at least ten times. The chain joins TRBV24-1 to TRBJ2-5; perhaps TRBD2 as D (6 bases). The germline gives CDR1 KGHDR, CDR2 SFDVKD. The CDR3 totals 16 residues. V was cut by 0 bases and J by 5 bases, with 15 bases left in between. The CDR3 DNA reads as TGTGCCACCAGTGATTTGCAATTCGGGGGTAGGGAGACCCAGTACTTC. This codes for CATSDLQFGGRETQYF.

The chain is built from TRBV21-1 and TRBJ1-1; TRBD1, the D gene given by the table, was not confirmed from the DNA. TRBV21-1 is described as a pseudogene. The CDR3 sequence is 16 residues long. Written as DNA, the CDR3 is TGTGCCAGCAGCAAAGCCGGGACAGGGGGTCACACTGAAGCTTTCTTT. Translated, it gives CASSKAGTGGHTEAFF.